These T cell receptor beta chains were read from a single sample in a study of T cell responses to AZD1222 COVID-19 vaccine. Libraries were prepared by immunoSEQ multiplex PCR; TCRdb keeps only in-frame clonotypes and omits some of them. The sample consists of around 89,000 clones, more than 75% of them appearing once. The material was peripheral blood, obtained on day 0 of AZD1222 vaccination. All receptors derive from an adult in good health. Each CDR3 is given with its conserved first and last residue. D genes are given only for firm matches. Expanded clones get a size class; other rows say once, few or many, or leave the size out.

.	TRBD2	TRBV28	TRBJ2-1	CASTIPRTSGSVPYNEQFF	TGTGCCAGCACCATACCCAGGACTAGCGGGAGTGTCCCCTACAATGAGCAGTTCTTC
.	.	TRBV3-1/TRBV3-2	TRBJ2-3	CASSQLRVTNTDTQYF	TGTGCCAGCAGCCAACTTAGGGTAACCAACACAGATACGCAGTATTTT
.	.	TRBV2	TRBJ1-1	CASSERAGQNTEAFF	TGTGCCAGCAGTGAGAGGGCAGGGCAGAACACTGAAGCTTTCTTT
.	.	TRBV5-6	TRBJ2-7	CASSLRPVDEQYF	TGTGCCAGCAGCTTGCGACCCGTGGACGAGCAGTACTTC
.	TRBD1	TRBV2	TRBJ2-1	CASKGDRGYNEQFF	TGTGCCAGCAAAGGGGACAGGGGATACAATGAGCAGTTCTTC
medium-sized	.	TRBV4-2	TRBJ1-3	CASSQVGNTIYF	TGTGCCAGCAGCCAAGTAGGGAACACCATATATTTT
.	.	TRBV7-2	TRBJ1-6	CASSLQQRSNSPLHF	TGTGCCAGCAGCTTACAACAGCGTTCGAATTCACCCCTCCACTTT
.	TRBD1	TRBV5-1	TRBJ1-4	CASNRGLTNEKLFF	TGCGCCAGCAACAGGGGGCTGACTAATGAAAAACTGTTTTTT
.	TRBD1	TRBV4-2	TRBJ1-4	CASSQDKNRGTTNEKLFF	TGTGCCAGCAGCCAAGATAAGAACAGGGGAACAACTAATGAAAAACTGTTTTTT
.	.	TRBV14	TRBJ2-7	CASSLRGLPVNEQYF	TGTGCCAGCAGCCTCCGGGGACTCCCAGTTAACGAGCAGTACTTC
.	TRBD1	TRBV5-4	TRBJ1-1	CASSLKGTDNTEAFF	TGTGCCAGCAGCTTGAAGGGGACAGATAACACTGAAGCTTTCTTT
.	.	TRBV3-1/TRBV3-2	TRBJ1-6	CASSQVGVNSPLHF	TGTGCCAGCAGCCAAGTGGGGGTCAATTCACCCCTCCACTTT
.	.	TRBV11-2	TRBJ2-7	CASSLVKGSSYEQYF	TGTGCCAGCAGCTTAGTTAAGGGGAGCTCCTACGAGCAGTACTTC
.	TRBD2	TRBV6-4	TRBJ2-1	CASSDSILAGPTGEQFF	TGTGCCAGCAGTGACTCAATTCTAGCGGGGCCGACCGGTGAGCAGTTCTTC
.	.	TRBV15	TRBJ1-2	CATSRDLMDYGYTF	TGTGCCACCAGCAGAGATCTCATGGACTATGGCTACACCTTC
.	.	TRBV5-4	TRBJ2-2	CASKVDPGGGSGELFF	TGTGCCAGCAAAGTAGACCCCGGCGGTGGCTCCGGGGAGCTGTTTTTT
few	.	TRBV2	TRBJ2-1	CASSDFGGNNEQFF	TGTGCCAGCAGTGATTTTGGGGGAAACAATGAGCAGTTCTTC
.	.	TRBV6-4	TRBJ1-3	CASSDGAGNTIYF	TGTGCCAGCAGTGACGGGGCGGGAAACACCATATATTTT
.	.	TRBV19	TRBJ1-2	CASSMTGQTSYGYTF	TGTGCCAGTAGTATGACGGGGCAGACGAGCTATGGCTACACCTTC
.	.	TRBV5-4	TRBJ1-2	CASSLTGVSGYTF	TGTGCCAGCAGCCTCACGGGGGTCTCTGGCTACACCTTC
.	.	TRBV4-2	TRBJ2-6	CASSQDRYGANVLTF	TGTGCCAGCAGCCAAGATAGGTACGGGGCCAACGTCCTGACTTTC
.	.	TRBV12-3/TRBV12-4	TRBJ2-1	CASSGDFEQFF	TGTGCCAGCAGTGGGGATTTCGAGCAGTTCTTC
.	TRBD1	TRBV7-3	TRBJ1-1	CASSSTGGATEAFF	TGTGCCAGCAGCTCGACAGGGGGCGCAACTGAAGCTTTCTTT
.	.	TRBV27	TRBJ2-7	CASSFLPGTGAYEQYF	TGTGCCAGCAGTTTCTTGCCAGGGACGGGGGCGTACGAGCAGTACTTC
.	.	TRBV2	TRBJ1-2	CASSENNYGYGYTF	TGTGCCAGCAGTGAGAATAATTATGGGTATGGCTACACCTTC
few	.	TRBV28	TRBJ1-2	CASSPGLANYGYTF	TGTGCCAGCAGCCCCGGGCTGGCTAACTATGGCTACACCTTC
.	.	TRBV7-9	TRBJ2-7	CASSLVQGSHEQYF	TGTGCCAGCAGCTTAGTTCAGGGTTCCCACGAGCAGTACTTC
.	TRBD2	TRBV3-1/TRBV3-2	TRBJ2-2	CASSQPGLAGDNTGELFF	TGTGCCAGCAGCCAACCAGGACTAGCGGGAGACAACACCGGGGAGCTGTTTTTT
.	TRBD1	TRBV7-6	TRBJ1-3	CASTTPLAGDSSGNTIYF	TGTGCCAGCACCACCCCCCTCGCCGGGGACAGCTCTGGAAACACCATATATTTT
.	.	TRBV4-2	TRBJ1-2	CASSQDTGYGYTF	TGTGCCAGCAGCCAAGATACAGGTTATGGCTACACCTTC
.	.	TRBV6-5	TRBJ1-2	CASNDPGSLNNGYTF	TGTGCCAGCAACGACCCGGGAAGCCTTAACAACGGCTACACCTTC
once	.	TRBV14	TRBJ2-1	CASSHDMVGPRQQFF	TGTGCCAGCAGTCACGACATGGTCGGGCCCCGCCAGCAGTTCTTC
.	.	TRBV6-5	TRBJ2-2	CASSWGGPDTGELFF	TGTGCCAGCAGTTGGGGAGGTCCGGACACCGGGGAGCTGTTTTTT
.	TRBD2	TRBV7-7	TRBJ2-1	CASSLGLAGFDEQFF	TGTGCTAGCAGCTTGGGACTAGCGGGGTTCGATGAGCAGTTCTTC
.	TRBD2	TRBV3-1/TRBV3-2	TRBJ2-5	CASSQDWDSGGSETQYF	TGTGCCAGCAGCCAAGATTGGGATAGCGGGGGGTCAGAGACCCAGTACTTC
.	TRBD2	TRBV10-1	TRBJ2-2	CASSDLGGANTGELFF	TGCGCCAGCTCCGACCTCGGGGGGGCGAACACCGGGGAGCTGTTTTTT
.	TRBD2	TRBV11-2	TRBJ2-1	CASSLTRGGSNEQFF	TGTGCCAGCAGCCTCACGCGGGGGGGGAGCAATGAGCAGTTCTTC
.	.	TRBV5-8	TRBJ1-1	CASSLRGSGAFF	TGTGCCAGCAGCTTGAGAGGTTCTGGAGCTTTCTTT
.	.	TRBV9	TRBJ1-6	CASSAQGQDNSPLHF	TGTGCCAGCAGCGCCCAGGGCCAAGATAATTCACCCCTCCACTTT
few	.	TRBV5-8	TRBJ2-7	CASSFEGGWGEQYF	TGTGCCAGCAGCTTTGAGGGTGGATGGGGCGAGCAGTACTTC
.	.	TRBV6-6	TRBJ2-7	CASRTVGQGDYEQYF	TGTGCCAGCAGAACCGTCGGGCAGGGAGACTACGAGCAGTACTTC
.	TRBD1	TRBV6-1	TRBJ1-3	CASSAGTADSGNTIYF	TGTGCCAGCAGTGCGGGGACAGCAGACTCTGGAAACACCATATATTTT
few	.	TRBV5-1	TRBJ1-1	CASSLAEGNTEAFF	TGCGCCAGCAGCTTGGCCGAGGGGAACACTGAAGCTTTCTTT
.	.	TRBV18	TRBJ1-1	CASSPQVGMDTEAFF	TGTGCCAGCTCACCTCAGGTCGGGATGGACACTGAAGCTTTCTTT
.	TRBD1	TRBV6-5	TRBJ1-6	CASVNVRGLGSPLHF	TGTGCCAGCGTTAACGTCAGGGGGCTTGGGTCACCCCTCCACTTT
.	.	TRBV19	TRBJ1-6	CASSIDGDGRPTNSPLHF	TGTGCCAGTAGTATAGATGGAGACGGTAGGCCCACTAATTCACCCCTCCACTTT
.	TRBD1	TRBV19	TRBJ2-6	CASSKGQGVSGANVLTF	TGTGCCAGTAGTAAGGGACAGGGGGTCTCTGGGGCCAACGTCCTGACTTTC
.	TRBD1	TRBV7-9	TRBJ1-5	CASSLQGDQPQHF	TGTGCCAGCAGCTTACAGGGGGACCAGCCCCAGCATTTT
.	.	TRBV7-9	TRBJ1-2	CASSLSGNGYTF	TGTGCCAGCAGCTTAAGCGGGAATGGCTACACCTTC
.	.	TRBV11-2	TRBJ2-7	CASSLGKAYEQYF	TGTGCCAGCAGCTTAGGGAAAGCCTACGAGCAGTACTTC
.	TRBD1	TRBV12-5	TRBJ1-3	CAGSRGAPGNTIYF	TGTGCTGGTAGCAGGGGGGCCCCTGGAAACACCATATATTTT
.	.	TRBV6-1	TRBJ1-4	CASSGGSGQVNEKLFF	TGTGCCAGCAGTGGGGGATCCGGGCAGGTTAATGAAAAACTGTTTTTT